Sequencing of this T cell receptor beta chain was carried out in a study of post-analysis software for immune sequencing data. Incorporated into the TCR beta cDNA libraries were unique molecular identifiers, which served to reduce PCR and sequencing biases. TCRdb analysed the PCR reads with MiXCR anew, one entry per CDR3 protein. In the table there are about 400,000 distinct CDR3 sequences, around a third of which are singletons. Study-wide points: Those with multiple sclerosis, the patient group, showed significantly lower normalized Chao1 diversity than controls. Included in a set of about 5 TRBV segments more frequent in patients than controls were TRBV5-6, TRBV5-1 and TRBV20-1. Strong co-clustering by F measure was evident for samples that had been prepared in the same batch.

This clonotype was counted a few times. Its antigen is as yet unknown. The CDR3 is 16 residues long. CDR1 is SGHTA, CDR2 FQGNSA, per germline. J was trimmed by 8 bases and V by 1 base; bases with no gene match: 9. The chain is built from TRBV7-2 and TRBJ1-4; 8 bases line up with TRBD1. The sequenced material came from blood. This sequence originates from a girl between 10 and 17 years old with multiple sclerosis. The CDR3: CASSLVPAGGREKLFF. In nucleotides, the CDR3 is TGTGCCAGCAGCTTAGTCCCCGCAGGGGGCCGGGAAAAACTGTTTTTT.